Sequencing of this T cell receptor beta chain was carried out in a study of regulatory T cells in long-lasting Graves disease. Study conclusions and caveats: The study found persistent patients shared more public clonotypes (more than 2,500) than new patients (about 880). Persistent disease was associated with favored TRBV28 usage and with favored use of TRBJ1-2 and TRBJ2-5. Graves' patients with persistent disease showed TCR diversity lower than patients newly diagnosed.

Sample time point: persistent/refractory GD, antithyroid drugs over 5 years with positive TRAb. RNA extracted from PBMCs served as the sequencing template. The patient group derived from an endocrinology department in Xi'an, China. CDR3 regions were amplified by Arm-PCR using iRepertoire HTBI primers to build TCR beta libraries. MiXCR, applied by TCRdb to the multiplex PCR reads, yields one record per CDR3 protein. The sample carries around 400,000 distinct CDR3 sequences, roughly 25% recorded once. This clonotype was seen a few times. Antigen unknown. Germline is not matched at one junction end, which may reflect a read error. The CDR3 length is 11 residues. CDR1 and CDR2 from the germline V gene are KGHDR and SFDVKD.

The chain joins TRBV24-1 to TRBJ2-7; unclear D gene. Sequencing was performed on peripheral blood mononuclear cells (PBMCs), taken when the disease was refractory, from a patient treated with antithyroid drugs. The receptor was isolated from a woman aged 40 to 50 with Graves disease. CDR3 in DNA: TGTGCCACCAGTGATGCCTACGAGCAGCACTTC. This translates into CATSDAYEQHF.